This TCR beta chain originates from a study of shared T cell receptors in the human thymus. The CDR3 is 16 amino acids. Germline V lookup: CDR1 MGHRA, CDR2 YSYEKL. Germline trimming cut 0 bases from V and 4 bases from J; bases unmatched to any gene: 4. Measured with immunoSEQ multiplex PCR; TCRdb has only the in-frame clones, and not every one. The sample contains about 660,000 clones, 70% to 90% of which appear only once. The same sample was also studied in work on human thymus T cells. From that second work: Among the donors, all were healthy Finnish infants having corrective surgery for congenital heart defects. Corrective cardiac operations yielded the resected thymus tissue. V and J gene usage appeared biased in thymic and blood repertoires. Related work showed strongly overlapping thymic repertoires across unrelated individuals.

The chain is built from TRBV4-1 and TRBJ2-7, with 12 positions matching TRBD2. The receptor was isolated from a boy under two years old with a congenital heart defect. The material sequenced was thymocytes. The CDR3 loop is CASSQDSTSGRYEQYF. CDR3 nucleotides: TGCGCCAGCAGCCAAGATAGTACTAGCGGGAGGTACGAGCAGTACTTC.